These 13 T cell receptor beta chains came from one sample sequenced in a study of shared clonotypes between healthy human individuals. Profiling relied on immunoSEQ multiplex PCR, and the TCRdb table lists in-frame clones only, not all of them. The repertoire consists of approximately 2.3 million clones, with approximately 95% occurring once and the leading ten covering 0.35% to 0.45%. The sequenced sample consisted of naive CD4+ T cells from PBMCs. Specified subset: CD45RA+ positively selected. The receptors come from a man aged 18 to 29 in good health. Some clones in this sample may be carry-over from other donors' samples.

The chain recombines TRBV11-2 with TRBJ2-7; no reliable D call. This CDR3 has 14 amino acids. Germline lookup yields CDR1 SGHAT and CDR2 FQNNGV. V dropped 0 bases and J dropped 4 bases, with 10 bases sitting between them. The CDR3, as DNA: TGTGCCAGCAGCTTAGATTCCGGCCGATACGAGCAGTACTTC. It encodes CASSLDSGRYEQYF.

This chain links TRBV28 with TRBJ1-1; tentatively, D is TRBD1 (5 bases). The CDR3 runs to 14 residues. The V end lost 1 base, the J end lost 5 bases, and 11 bases lay between the germline ends. Per the germline V gene, CDR1 is MDHEN and CDR2 is SYDVKM. CDR3 nucleotide sequence: TGTGCCAGCAGTTTATCGGGAGGGGTTACTGAAGCTTTCTTT. It encodes CASSLSGGVTEAFF.

With regard to this clone: Other DNA sequences from this sample encode an identical CDR3 as well. J is TRBJ2-2 and V is TRBV9, with TRBD1 identical over 7 bases. V lost 0 bases to trimming and J lost 4 bases; unmatched junction nucleotides: 3. There are 15 residues in the CDR3. Germline V gene lookup returns CDR1 SGDLS and CDR2 YYNGEE. CDR3 amino acids: CASSVGPGGTGELFF. The CDR3, as DNA: TGTGCCAGCAGCGTAGGACCAGGGGGCACCGGGGAGCTGTTTTTT.

V gene TRBV13 combines with J gene TRBJ1-2, with 8 bases fitting TRBD1. The CDR3 extends over 17 amino acids. The trim removed 5 bases at V and 3 bases at J, leaving 14 bases unmatched. Germline values: CDR1 PRHDT, CDR2 FYEKMQ (reference sequence). Here the CDR3 reads CASSPGQGSSGDYGYTF. CDR3 coding DNA: TGTGCCAGCAGCCCAGGACAGGGATCTTCTGGGGACTATGGCTACACCTTC.

The chain has TRBV5-1 and TRBJ2-5, with 7 bases that match TRBD1. The CDR3 consists of 15 residues. The V and J ends lost 2 bases and 0 bases, in that order; junction bases with no gene match: 4. The germline CDR1 and CDR2 sequences are SGHRS and YFSETQ. CDR3 sequence: CASSFQTGNQETQYF. CDR3 in DNA: TGCGCCAGCAGCTTCCAGACAGGGAACCAAGAGACCCAGTACTTC.

This clone was observed a handful of times. The germline gene is not matched at one end of the junction; a read error may be the cause. The chain recombines TRBV5-4 with TRBJ2-1; 9 positions match TRBD2. The CDR3 is made up of 11 amino acids. From germline, CDR1 is SGHNT and CDR2 YYREEE (reference sequence). As DNA, the CDR3 is TGCAAGGCGGGAGGGTACAATGAGCAGTTCTTC. Protein product: CKAGGYNEQFF.

This sequence joins TRBV14 and TRBJ2-1; no reliable D call. CDR3 length: 17 amino acids. CDR1 and CDR2 from the germline V gene are SGHDN and FVKESK. V was cut by 0 bases and J by 2 bases, with 14 bases left in between. The DNA of the CDR3 is TGTGCCAGCAGCCAAGAAGCGTGGGCGAAGCCCTACAATGAGCAGTTCTTC. Translating gives CASSQEAWAKPYNEQFF.

J is TRBJ2-5 and V is TRBV5-8; maybe TRBD1 (6 bases). With 3 bases removed from V and 1 base from J, the gap between germline ends came to 13 bases. In germline, CDR1 is SGHTS, CDR2 YDEGEE. The CDR3 is 15 residues long. The CDR3 is CASSWGPGTQETQYF. The CDR3 DNA reads TGTGCCAGCAGCTGGGGGCCAGGGACCCAAGAGACCCAGTACTTC.

Worth noting for this clone: The sample carries other DNA sequences with the same CDR3. The chain employs TRBV7-9 and TRBJ2-2; no clear D gene. Germline V gene lookup returns CDR1 SEHNR and CDR2 FQNEAQ (reference sequence). Trimming left V 1 base short and J 3 bases short, with 6 bases between. The CDR3 extends over 14 amino acids. CDR3 residues: CASSLGAYTGELFF. The CDR3 nucleotides are TGTGCCAGCAGCTTAGGGGCCTACACCGGGGAGCTGTTTTTT. Looking up the rest from reference TRBV7-9 and TRBJ2-2 gives the full variable domain: DTGVSQNPRHKITKRGQNVTFRCDPISEHNRLYWYRQTLGQGPEFLTYFQNEAQLEKSRLLSDRFSAERPKGSFSTLEIQRTEQGDSAMYLCASSLGAYTGELFFGEGSRLTVL.

This chain's CDR3 is CASSPLGQGGTEAFF. Here the CDR3 DNA reads TGTGCCAGCAGTCCCTTGGGACAGGGGGGGACTGAAGCTTTCTTT. V is TRBV28 and J is TRBJ1-1, with 11 nucleotides matching TRBD1. The CDR3 is made up of 15 amino acids. J gave up 5 bases and V 5 bases, and 7 bases lay outside the gene matches. Germline V gene lookup returns CDR1 MDHEN and CDR2 SYDVKM.

The V gene is TRBV10-3, the J gene TRBJ1-4, with TRBD1 matching over 10 bases. V lost 11 bases and J lost 8; bases outside the gene matches: 8. This CDR3 comprises 13 residues. The germline CDR1 and CDR2 sequences are ENHRY and SYGVKD. CDR3 sequence: CASRQGAGEKLFF. The CDR3 DNA reads TGTGCCTCCCGACAGGGGGCTGGGGAAAAACTGTTTTTT.

On this clone itself: At one end, the junction sequence differs from germline, possibly due to a read error. The same CDR3 is also encoded by other DNA sequences in this sample. The chain is built from TRBV7-7 and TRBJ2-5, with 11 bases that match TRBD2. CDR1 is SSHAT and CDR2 is FNYEAQ in the germline V gene (reference sequence). The CDR3 is 14 amino acids. CDR3 amino acids: CASSLAGGRETQYF. CDR3 coding DNA: TGTGCCAGCAGTTTAGCGGGAGGGCGTGAGACCCAGTACTTC.

V gene TRBV21-1 combines with J gene TRBJ2-4; the table names TRBD1, a call not compared with the DNA. TRBV21-1 is a listed pseudogene. This CDR3 region has 17 residues. This chain's CDR3 is CASFGDRGRLVWNIQYF. CDR3 coding DNA: TGTGCCAGCTTCGGGGACAGGGGGCGTCTTGTATGGAACATTCAGTACTTC.